This T cell receptor beta chain was retrieved from a study of beta chain features in type 1 diabetes. Overall study findings and caveats: Here, the possible influence of HLA type (on TCRB rearrangement) remained unresolved. Among type 1 diabetes patients, VDJ junctions had fewer insertions and more deletions.

Investigators reverse transcribed all isolated RNA, so they sequenced expressed TCRB transcripts. Here immunoSEQ multiplex PCR was the method, and the copy in TCRdb shows in-frame clones only, minus some. The data contain around 250,000 clones, roughly 30% of them singletons. The V and J ends lost 4 bases and 0 bases, in that order; junction bases with no gene match: 11. This CDR3 contains 18 residues. The germline CDR1 and CDR2 sequences are PRHDT and FYEKMQ (reference sequence). This clone was counted only a few times. Its antigen is unknown. The material sequenced was central memory CD4+ T cells from blood. V and J are TRBV13 and TRBJ1-3; 8 bases fit TRBD1. This TCR derives from a young man in good health. CDR3 in DNA: TGTGCCAGCAGCTGGCCTTGGGACAGGTCCAACTCTGGAAACACCATATATTTT. Its protein is CASSWPWDRSNSGNTIYF.